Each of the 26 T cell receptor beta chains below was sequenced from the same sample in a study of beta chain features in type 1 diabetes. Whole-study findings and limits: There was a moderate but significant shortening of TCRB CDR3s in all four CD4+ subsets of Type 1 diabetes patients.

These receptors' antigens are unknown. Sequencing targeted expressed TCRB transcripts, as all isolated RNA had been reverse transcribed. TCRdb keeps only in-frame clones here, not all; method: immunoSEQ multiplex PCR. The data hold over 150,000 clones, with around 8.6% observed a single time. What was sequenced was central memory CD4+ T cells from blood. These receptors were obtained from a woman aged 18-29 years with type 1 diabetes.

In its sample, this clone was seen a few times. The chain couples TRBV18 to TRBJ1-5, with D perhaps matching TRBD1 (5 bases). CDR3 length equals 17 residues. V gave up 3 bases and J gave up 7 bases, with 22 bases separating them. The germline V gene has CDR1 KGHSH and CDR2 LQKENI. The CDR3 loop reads CASSPMRDPGLGQPQHF. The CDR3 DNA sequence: TGTGCCAGCTCACCTATGCGGGACCCAGGGCTCGGGCAGCCCCAGCATTTT.

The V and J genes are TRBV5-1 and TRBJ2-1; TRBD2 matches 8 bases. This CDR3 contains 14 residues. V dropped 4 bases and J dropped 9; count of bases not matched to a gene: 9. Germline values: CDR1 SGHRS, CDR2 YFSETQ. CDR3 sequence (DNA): TGCGCCAGCAGCCCGGGACTAGGAGGCAGTGAGCAGTTCTTC. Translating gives CASSPGLGGSEQFF.

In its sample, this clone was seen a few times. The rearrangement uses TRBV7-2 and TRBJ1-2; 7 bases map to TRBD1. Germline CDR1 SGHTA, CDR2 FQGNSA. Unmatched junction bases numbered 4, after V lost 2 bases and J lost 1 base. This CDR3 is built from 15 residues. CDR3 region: CASSLSGTDNYGYTF. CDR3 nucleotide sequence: TGTGCCAGCAGCTTATCGGGGACAGATAACTATGGCTACACCTTC.

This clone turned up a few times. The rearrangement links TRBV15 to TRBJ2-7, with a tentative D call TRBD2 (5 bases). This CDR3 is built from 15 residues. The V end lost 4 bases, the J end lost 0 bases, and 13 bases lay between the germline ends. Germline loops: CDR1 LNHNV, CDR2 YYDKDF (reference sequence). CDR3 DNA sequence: TGTGCCACCAGCACTCCCAGCGGAAGCTCCTACGAGCAGTACTTC. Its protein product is CATSTPSGSSYEQYF.

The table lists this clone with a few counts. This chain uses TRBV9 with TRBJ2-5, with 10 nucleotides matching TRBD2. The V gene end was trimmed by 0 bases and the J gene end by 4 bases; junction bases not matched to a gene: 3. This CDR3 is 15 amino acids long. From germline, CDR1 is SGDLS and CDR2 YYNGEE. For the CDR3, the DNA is TGTGCCAGCAGCGTAGCTACTAGCGGGGCAGAGACCCAGTACTTC. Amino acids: CASSVATSGAETQYF.

Here the CDR3 reads CASSPPQGLSGGEQYF. The CDR3, as DNA: TGTGCCAGCTCACCACCACAGGGGCTTTCGGGTGGGGAGCAGTACTTC. The chain joins TRBV18 to TRBJ2-7; the match to TRBD1 covers 7 bases. V lost 0 bases, J lost 7 bases, and 12 bases stayed unmatched. This CDR3 contains 16 residues. Germline V CDR1 and CDR2: KGHSH, LQKENI.

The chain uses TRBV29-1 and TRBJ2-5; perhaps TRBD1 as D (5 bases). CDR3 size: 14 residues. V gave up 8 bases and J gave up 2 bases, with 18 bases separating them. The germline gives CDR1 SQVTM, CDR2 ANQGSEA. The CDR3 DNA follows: TGCAGCCCTCGTCACTCGACAGTGCAAGAGACCCAGTACTTC. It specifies CSPRHSTVQETQYF.

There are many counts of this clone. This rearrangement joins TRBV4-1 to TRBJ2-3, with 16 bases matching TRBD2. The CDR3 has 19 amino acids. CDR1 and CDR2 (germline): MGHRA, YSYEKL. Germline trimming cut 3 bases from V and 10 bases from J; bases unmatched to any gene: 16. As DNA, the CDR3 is TGCGCCAGCAGCCACCCGGGACTAGCGGGGGGGCCGGATTGGGACGCGCAGTATTTT. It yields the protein CASSHPGLAGGPDWDAQYF.

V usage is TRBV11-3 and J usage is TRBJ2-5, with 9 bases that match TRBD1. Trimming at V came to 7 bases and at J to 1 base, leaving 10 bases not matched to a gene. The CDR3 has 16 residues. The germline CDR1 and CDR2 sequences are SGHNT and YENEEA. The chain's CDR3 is CASTRTGGLPQETQYF. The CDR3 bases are TGTGCCAGCACCCGTACAGGGGGCCTCCCCCAAGAGACCCAGTACTTC.

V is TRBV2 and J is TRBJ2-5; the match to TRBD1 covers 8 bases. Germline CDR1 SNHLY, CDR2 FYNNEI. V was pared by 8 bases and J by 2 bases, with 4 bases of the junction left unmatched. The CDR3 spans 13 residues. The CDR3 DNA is TGTGCCAGCTGTCGGGACAGGCAAGAGACCCAGTACTTC. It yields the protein CASCRDRQETQYF.

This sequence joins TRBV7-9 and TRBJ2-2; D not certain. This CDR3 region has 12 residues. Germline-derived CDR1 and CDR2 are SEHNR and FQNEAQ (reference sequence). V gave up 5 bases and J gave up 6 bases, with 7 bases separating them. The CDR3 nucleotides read TGTGCCAGCAGCCTCTTTGCCGGGGAGCTGTTTTTT. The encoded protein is CASSLFAGELFF.

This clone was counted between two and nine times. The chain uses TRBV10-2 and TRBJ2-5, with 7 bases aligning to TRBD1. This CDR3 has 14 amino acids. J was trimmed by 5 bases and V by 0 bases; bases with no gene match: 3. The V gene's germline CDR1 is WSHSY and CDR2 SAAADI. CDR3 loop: CASSESGRGETQYF. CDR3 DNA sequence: TGCGCCAGCAGTGAGTCAGGCAGGGGGGAGACCCAGTACTTC.

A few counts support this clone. The CDR3, as DNA: TGTGCCAGCAGCGGCGGGGGGGAGCAGTACTTC. Protein product: CASSGGGEQYF. The chain joins TRBV7-9 to TRBJ2-7; 8 bases map to TRBD2. From germline, CDR1 is SEHNR and CDR2 FQNEAQ (reference sequence). CDR3 length: 11 residues. V shed 5 bases, J shed 7 bases, and the junction held 1 base outside the gene matches.

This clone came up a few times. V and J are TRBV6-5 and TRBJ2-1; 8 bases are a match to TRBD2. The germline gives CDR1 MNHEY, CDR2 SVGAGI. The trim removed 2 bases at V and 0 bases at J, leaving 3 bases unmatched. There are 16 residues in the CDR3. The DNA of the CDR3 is TGTGCCAGCAGTTACAGCGGGAGCCCCTCCTACAATGAGCAGTTCTTC. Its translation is CASSYSGSPSYNEQFF.

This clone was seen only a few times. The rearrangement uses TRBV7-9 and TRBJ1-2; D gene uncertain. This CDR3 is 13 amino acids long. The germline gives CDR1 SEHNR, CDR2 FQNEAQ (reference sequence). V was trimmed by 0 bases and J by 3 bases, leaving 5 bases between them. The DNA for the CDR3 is TGTGCCAGCAGCTTAGCGATAGACTATGGCTACACCTTC. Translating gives CASSLAIDYGYTF.

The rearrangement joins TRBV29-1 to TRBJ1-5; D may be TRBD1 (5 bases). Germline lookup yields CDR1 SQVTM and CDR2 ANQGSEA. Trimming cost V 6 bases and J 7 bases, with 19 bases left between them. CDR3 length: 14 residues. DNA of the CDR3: TGCAGCGTCTCGGGGACTGCGGATGGGCAGCCCCAGCATTTT. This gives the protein CSVSGTADGQPQHF.

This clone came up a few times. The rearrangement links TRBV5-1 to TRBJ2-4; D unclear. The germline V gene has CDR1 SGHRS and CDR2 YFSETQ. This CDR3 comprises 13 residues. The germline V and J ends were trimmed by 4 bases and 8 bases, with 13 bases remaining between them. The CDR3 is CASSPNFNDIQYF. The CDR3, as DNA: TGCGCCAGCAGCCCAAACTTCAATGACATTCAGTACTTC.

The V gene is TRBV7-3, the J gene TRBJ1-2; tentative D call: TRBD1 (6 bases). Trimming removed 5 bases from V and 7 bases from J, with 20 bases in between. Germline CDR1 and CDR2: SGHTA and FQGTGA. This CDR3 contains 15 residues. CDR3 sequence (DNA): TGTGCCAGCAGCCCCCAAGGGGGGGAGTTAGGTGGCTACACCTTC. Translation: CASSPQGGELGGYTF.

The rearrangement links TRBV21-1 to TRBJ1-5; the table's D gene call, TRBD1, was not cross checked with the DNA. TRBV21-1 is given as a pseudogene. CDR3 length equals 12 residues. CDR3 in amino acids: CASSNKGQPQHF. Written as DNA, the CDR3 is TGTGCCAGCAGCAATAAGGGGCAGCCCCAGCATTTT.

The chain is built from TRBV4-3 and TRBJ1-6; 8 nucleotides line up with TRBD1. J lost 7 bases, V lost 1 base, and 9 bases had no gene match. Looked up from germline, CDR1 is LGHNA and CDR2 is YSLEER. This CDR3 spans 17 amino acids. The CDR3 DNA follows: TGCGCCAGCAGCCAAGGTACGGACAGGGAAAACAATTCACCCCTCCACTTT. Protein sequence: CASSQGTDRENNSPLHF.

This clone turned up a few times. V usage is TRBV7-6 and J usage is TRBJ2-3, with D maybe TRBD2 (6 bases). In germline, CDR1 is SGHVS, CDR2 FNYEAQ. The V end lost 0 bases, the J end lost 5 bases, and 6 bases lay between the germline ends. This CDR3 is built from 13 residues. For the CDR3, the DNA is TGTGCCAGCAGCTTAGCGGGAGGAGATACGCAGTATTTT. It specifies CASSLAGGDTQYF.

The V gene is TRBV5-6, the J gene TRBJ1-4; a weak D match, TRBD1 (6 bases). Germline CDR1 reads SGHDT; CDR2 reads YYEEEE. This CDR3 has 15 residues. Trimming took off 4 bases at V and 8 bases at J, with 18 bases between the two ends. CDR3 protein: CASSPRGAGREKLFF. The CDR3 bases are TGTGCCAGCAGCCCACGGGGGGCGGGGAGAGAAAAACTGTTTTTT.

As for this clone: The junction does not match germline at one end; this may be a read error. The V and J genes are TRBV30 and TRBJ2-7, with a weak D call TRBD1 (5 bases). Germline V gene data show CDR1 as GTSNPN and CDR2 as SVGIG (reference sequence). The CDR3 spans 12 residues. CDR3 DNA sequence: TGTGCCTGGAGTGTCGCCAGGGCGTTCCCACGCTTC. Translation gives CAWSVARAFPRF.

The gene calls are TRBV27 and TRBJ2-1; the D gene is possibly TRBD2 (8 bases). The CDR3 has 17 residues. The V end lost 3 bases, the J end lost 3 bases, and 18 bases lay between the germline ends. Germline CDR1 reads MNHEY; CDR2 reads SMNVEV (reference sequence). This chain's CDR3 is CASSFQGGGGFYNEQFF. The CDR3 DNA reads TGTGCCAGCAGTTTCCAGGGGGGCGGGGGGTTCTACAATGAGCAGTTCTTC.

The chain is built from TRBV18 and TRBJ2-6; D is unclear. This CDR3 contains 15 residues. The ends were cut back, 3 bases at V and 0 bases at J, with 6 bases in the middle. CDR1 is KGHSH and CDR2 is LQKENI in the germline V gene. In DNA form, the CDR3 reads TGTGCCAGCTCACCCCCTCCCTCTGGGGCCAACGTCCTGACTTTC. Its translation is CASSPPPSGANVLTF.

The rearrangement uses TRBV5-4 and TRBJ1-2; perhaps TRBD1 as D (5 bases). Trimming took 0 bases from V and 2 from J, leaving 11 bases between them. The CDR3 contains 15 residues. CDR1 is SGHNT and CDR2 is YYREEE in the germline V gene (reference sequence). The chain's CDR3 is CASSLVGGRNYGYTF. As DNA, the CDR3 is TGTGCCAGCAGCTTGGTTGGGGGGAGGAACTATGGCTACACCTTC.